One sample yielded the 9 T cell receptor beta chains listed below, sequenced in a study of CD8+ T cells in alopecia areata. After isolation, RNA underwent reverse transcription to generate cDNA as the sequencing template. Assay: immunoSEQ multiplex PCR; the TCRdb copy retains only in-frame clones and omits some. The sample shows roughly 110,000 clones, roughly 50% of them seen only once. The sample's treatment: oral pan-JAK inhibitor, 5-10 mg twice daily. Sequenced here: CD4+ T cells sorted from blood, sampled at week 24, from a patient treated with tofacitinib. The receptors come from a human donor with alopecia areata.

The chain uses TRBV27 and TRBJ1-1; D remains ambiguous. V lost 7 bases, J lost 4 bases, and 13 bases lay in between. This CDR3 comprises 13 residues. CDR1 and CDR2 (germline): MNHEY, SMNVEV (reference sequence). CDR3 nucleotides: TGTGCCAGCAAGGACGGAGCGGGCACTGAAGCTTTCTTT. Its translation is CASKDGAGTEAFF.

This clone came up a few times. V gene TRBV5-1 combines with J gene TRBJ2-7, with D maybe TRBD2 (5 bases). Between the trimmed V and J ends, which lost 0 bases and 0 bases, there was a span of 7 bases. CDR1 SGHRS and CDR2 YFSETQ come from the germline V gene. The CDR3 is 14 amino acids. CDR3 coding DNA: TGCGCCAGCAGCTTGGCGACTACCTCCTACGAGCAGTACTTC. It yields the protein CASSLATTSYEQYF. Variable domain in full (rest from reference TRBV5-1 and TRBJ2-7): KAGVTQTPRYLIKTRGQQVTLSCSPISGHRSVSWYQQTPGQGLQFLFEYFSETQRNKGNFPGRFSGRQFSNSRSEMNVSTLELGDSALYLCASSLATTSYEQYFGPGTRLTVT.

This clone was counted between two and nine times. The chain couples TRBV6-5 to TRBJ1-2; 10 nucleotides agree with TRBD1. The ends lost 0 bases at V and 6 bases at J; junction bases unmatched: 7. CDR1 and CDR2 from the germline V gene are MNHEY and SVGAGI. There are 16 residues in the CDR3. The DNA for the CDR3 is TGTGCCAGCAGTTACTCGAAGACAGGGGGCTTGGATGGCTACACCTTC. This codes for CASSYSKTGGLDGYTF.

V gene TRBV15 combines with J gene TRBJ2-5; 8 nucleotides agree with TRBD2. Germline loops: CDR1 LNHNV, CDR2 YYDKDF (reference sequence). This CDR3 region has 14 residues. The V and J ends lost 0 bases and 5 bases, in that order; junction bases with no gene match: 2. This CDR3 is CATSRDPGGETQYF. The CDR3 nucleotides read TGTGCCACCAGCAGAGACCCGGGAGGGGAGACCCAGTACTTC.

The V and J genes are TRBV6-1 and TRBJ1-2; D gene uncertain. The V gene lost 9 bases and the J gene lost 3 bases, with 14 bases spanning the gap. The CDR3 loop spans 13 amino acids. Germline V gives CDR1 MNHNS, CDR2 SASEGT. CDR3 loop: CASRERYDYGYTF. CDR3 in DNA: TGTGCCAGTCGGGAGCGTTATGACTATGGCTACACCTTC.

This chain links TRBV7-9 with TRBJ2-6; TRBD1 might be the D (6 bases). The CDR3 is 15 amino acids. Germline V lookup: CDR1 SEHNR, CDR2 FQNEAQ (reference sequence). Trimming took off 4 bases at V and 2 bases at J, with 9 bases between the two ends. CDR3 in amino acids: CASSSQGTGANVLTF. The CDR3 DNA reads TGTGCCAGCAGCTCACAGGGAACTGGGGCCAACGTCCTGACTTTC.

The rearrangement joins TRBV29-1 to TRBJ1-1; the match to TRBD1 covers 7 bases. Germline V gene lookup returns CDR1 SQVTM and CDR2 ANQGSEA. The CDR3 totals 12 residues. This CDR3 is CIFDEGAGKAFF. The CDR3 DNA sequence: TGCATCTTTGACGAGGGGGCGGGGAAGGCTTTCTTT. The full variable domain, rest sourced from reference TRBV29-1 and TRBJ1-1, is SAVISQKPSRDICQRGTSLTIQCQVDSQVTMMFWYRQQPGQSLTLIATANQGSEATYESGFVIDKFPISRPNLTFSTLTVSNMSPEDSSIYLCIFDEGAGKAFFGQGTRLTVV.

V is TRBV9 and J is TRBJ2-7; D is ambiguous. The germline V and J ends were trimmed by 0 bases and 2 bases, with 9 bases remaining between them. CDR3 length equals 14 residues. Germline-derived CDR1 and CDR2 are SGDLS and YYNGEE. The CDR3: CASSVGQAAYEQYF. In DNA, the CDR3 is TGTGCCAGCAGCGTAGGTCAAGCCGCCTACGAGCAGTACTTC.

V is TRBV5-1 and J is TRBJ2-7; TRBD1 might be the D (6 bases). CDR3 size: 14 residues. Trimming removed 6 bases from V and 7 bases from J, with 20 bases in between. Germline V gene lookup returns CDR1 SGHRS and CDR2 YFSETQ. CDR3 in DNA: TGCGCCAGCACCGGCCCCGGGACAAGAGGGGAGCAGTACTTC. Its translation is CASTGPGTRGEQYF. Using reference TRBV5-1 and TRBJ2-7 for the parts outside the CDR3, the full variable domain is KAGVTQTPRYLIKTRGQQVTLSCSPISGHRSVSWYQQTPGQGLQFLFEYFSETQRNKGNFPGRFSGRQFSNSRSEMNVSTLELGDSALYLCASTGPGTRGEQYFGPGTRLTVT.